This record concerns one TCR beta chain sequence. The data originate from a study of technical replicates of blood from a few donors. The assay was immunoSEQ multiplex PCR, and TCRdb's table has in-frame clones only and misses some. The sample lists 91,000 or so clones; around 95% were seen once. The trim removed 5 bases at V and 4 bases at J, leaving 0 bases unmatched. The CDR3 sequence is 12 residues long. Per the germline V gene, CDR1 is SEHNR and CDR2 is FQNEAQ (reference sequence). The receptor was derived from a human donor in good health. Sequencing used T cells isolated from PBMCs. The V and J genes are TRBV7-9 and TRBJ2-7, with 9 positions matching TRBD1. This chain's CDR3 is CASSGQGYEQYF. The CDR3 nucleotides are TGTGCCAGCAGCGGACAGGGGTACGAGCAGTACTTC.